The sequence of this TCR beta chain was determined in a study of CD8+ T cells in alopecia areata. Findings and caveats of the study: Elevated clonality characterized lesional scalp relative to normal scalp, particularly in alopecia totalis/universalis. Clarity of TCR sharing across patients fell short of that in mice, possibly HLA-related.

This clone was counted between two and nine times. Its antigen is unknown. The sequencing template was cDNA reverse transcribed from extracted RNA. Clones were sequenced by immunoSEQ multiplex PCR, and TCRdb holds only the in-frame ones, with some missing. The sample has some 130,000 clones, approximately 49% seen once. This CDR3 contains 15 residues. The ends were cut back, 4 bases at V and 0 bases at J, with 10 bases in the middle. Germline lookup yields CDR1 SGHNT and CDR2 YYREEE (reference sequence). It was from alopecia areata patients that lesional scalp punch biopsies and peripheral blood were collected.

The sample in question was CD8+ T cells sorted from blood, obtained at week 0. The sequence was obtained from a human donor with alopecia areata. The chain recombines TRBV5-4 with TRBJ2-2; D is unresolved. DNA of the CDR3: TGTGCCAGCAGCCGCTTGGGGACGAACACCGGGGAGCTGTTTTTT. It encodes CASSRLGTNTGELFF. Full variable domain (remainder filled in from reference TRBV5-4 and TRBJ2-2): ETGVTQSPTHLIKTRGQQVTLRCSSQSGHNTVSWYQQALGQGPQFIFQYYREEENGRGNFPPRFSGLQFPNYSSELNVNALELDDSALYLCASSRLGTNTGELFFGEGSRLTVL.